These T cell receptor beta chains were read from a single sample in a study of cytotoxic CD8 clonotypes in ibrutinib-treated CLL. Data came from immunoSEQ multiplex PCR; TCRdb stores just in-frame clones and leaves some out. The sample yields 73,000 or so clones, 68% seen once. The sample consisted of PBMCs, taken after 12 months of ibrutinib treatment. The receptor source for this set is a human donor with chronic lymphocytic leukemia. CDR3s include the opening cysteine and the closing phenylalanine or tryptophan. The D gene is left open where the match is weak. A row's size may be missing; if present it is once, few, many or a size class.

d_gene	abundance	j_gene	v_gene	CDR3nt	CDR3aa
NA	NA	TRBJ1-1	TRBV7-9	TGTGCCAGCAGCTCGGGGTTCAACAGGGCTTTCTTT	CASSSGFNRAFF
NA	NA	TRBJ2-2	TRBV28	TGTGCCAGCACCCACTGGGCAGGGTGGACCGGGGAGCTGTTTTTT	CASTHWAGWTGELFF
TRBD1	NA	TRBJ1-2	TRBV23-1	TGCGCCAGCAGTCAATGTCGCCCTAGACAGGGGGGTTCTAGCTATGGCTACACCTTC	CASSQCRPRQGGSSYGYTF
NA	NA	TRBJ2-2	TRBV27	TGTGCCAGCAGGCCTGCAAGGGCTTCCGTCGGGGAGCTGTTTTTT	CASRPARASVGELFF
NA	few	TRBJ1-5	TRBV5-6	TGTGCCAGCAGCTGGGGGGTCAATCAGCCCCAGCATTTT	CASSWGVNQPQHF
NA	few	TRBJ2-7	TRBV4-1	TGCGCCAGCAGCCAATATTGGCAGAATGTCTACGAGCAGTACTTC	CASSQYWQNVYEQYF
NA	NA	TRBJ1-6	TRBV7-2	TGTGCCAGCAGCTCGGGACATGTCGGTAATTCACCCCTCCACTTT	CASSSGHVGNSPLHF
NA	NA	TRBJ1-4	TRBV7-8	TGTGCCAGCAGCTTAGTGTCGGGCAGTGCTAATGAAAAACTGTTTTTT	CASSLVSGSANEKLFF
NA	NA	TRBJ2-3	TRBV2	TGTGCCAGCAGTGAATTAAAGGGGGGGTCTACGCAGTATTTT	CASSELKGGSTQYF
NA	NA	TRBJ2-2	TRBV4-3	TGCGCCAGCAGCCAAGAACAGGGATACACCGGGGAGCTGTTTTTT	CASSQEQGYTGELFF
NA	NA	TRBJ2-6	TRBV6-5	TGTGCCAGCAGTTACGCGATAGCGGGGGCCAACGTCCTGACTTTC	CASSYAIAGANVLTF
NA	few	TRBJ1-1	TRBV6-6	TGTGCCAGCAGTTCGGGCACTGAAGCTTTCTTT	CASSSGTEAFF
NA	NA	TRBJ1-5	TRBV6-1	TGTGCCAGCCTAAGCCGGGGCAACAATCAGCCCCAGCATTTT	CASLSRGNNQPQHF
NA	NA	TRBJ2-1	TRBV6-5	TGTGCCAGCAGTTTCACAGGGTACAATGAGCAGTTCTTC	CASSFTGYNEQFF
NA	NA	TRBJ2-5	TRBV29-1	TGCAGCGTTGAGGGGGCAGGCCAAGAGACCCAGTACTTC	CSVEGAGQETQYF
NA	NA	TRBJ2-3	TRBV7-8	TGTGCCAGCAGCTTTGAGGCAAGGAGCACAGATACGCAGTATTTT	CASSFEARSTDTQYF
NA	NA	TRBJ2-7	TRBV28	TGTGCCAGCAGTTCCTCAGGGGGGGTATACGAGCAGTACTTC	CASSSSGGVYEQYF
NA	once	TRBJ2-7	TRBV18	TGTGCCAGCTCACCGGGGACCGTTGACGAGCAGTACTTC	CASSPGTVDEQYF
NA	NA	TRBJ1-1	TRBV18	TGTGCCAGCTCACCACCCGGGGGGCGCCTGACAGCTTTCTTT	CASSPPGGRLTAFF
NA	NA	TRBJ1-6	TRBV7-2	TGTGCCAGCAGCTTAGATTTGTCGTTAGTGAATAATTCACCCCTCCACTTT	CASSLDLSLVNNSPLHF
NA	NA	TRBJ1-1	TRBV7-9	TGTGCCAGCAGCTTAGGTGGCTCAGAAGCTTTCTTT	CASSLGGSEAFF
NA	NA	TRBJ2-7	TRBV9	TGTGCCAGCAGCGTAGAATTGGCCTCCTACGAGCAGTACTTC	CASSVELASYEQYF
NA	few	TRBJ2-1	TRBV7-3	TGTGCCAGCAGCCCCGTAGCTGGGTCCTACAATGAGCAGTTCTTC	CASSPVAGSYNEQFF
NA	NA	TRBJ2-3	TRBV30	TGTGCCTGGACCGGGCGGGGAAACACAGATACGCAGTATTTT	CAWTGRGNTDTQYF
NA	NA	TRBJ1-5	TRBV27	TGTGCCAGCAGTTTCCTCGGGCGGCCCCAGCATTTT	CASSFLGRPQHF
NA	NA	TRBJ1-6	TRBV28	TGTGCCAGCATGGGGGCGAATTCACCCCTCCACTTT	CASMGANSPLHF
TRBD1	NA	TRBJ1-3	TRBV19	TGTGCCAGTAGTAGGGACAGGAACTCTGGAAACACCATATATTTT	CASSRDRNSGNTIYF